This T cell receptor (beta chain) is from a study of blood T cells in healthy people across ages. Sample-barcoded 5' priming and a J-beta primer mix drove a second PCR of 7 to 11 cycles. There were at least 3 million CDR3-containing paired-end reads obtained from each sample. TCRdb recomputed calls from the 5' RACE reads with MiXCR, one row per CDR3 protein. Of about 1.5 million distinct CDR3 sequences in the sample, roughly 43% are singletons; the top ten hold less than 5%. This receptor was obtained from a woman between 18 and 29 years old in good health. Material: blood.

CDR3 region: CASSYASGLNEQFF. In DNA form, the CDR3 reads TGTGCCAGCAGTTACGCTAGCGGGTTAAATGAGCAGTTCTTC. The chain combines TRBV6-2 or TRBV6-3 with TRBJ2-1; 8 bases align to TRBD2. Trimming cost V 2 bases and J 7 bases; bases outside gene matches: 4. The CDR3 has 14 amino acids. Germline values: CDR1 MNHEY, CDR2 SVGEGT.